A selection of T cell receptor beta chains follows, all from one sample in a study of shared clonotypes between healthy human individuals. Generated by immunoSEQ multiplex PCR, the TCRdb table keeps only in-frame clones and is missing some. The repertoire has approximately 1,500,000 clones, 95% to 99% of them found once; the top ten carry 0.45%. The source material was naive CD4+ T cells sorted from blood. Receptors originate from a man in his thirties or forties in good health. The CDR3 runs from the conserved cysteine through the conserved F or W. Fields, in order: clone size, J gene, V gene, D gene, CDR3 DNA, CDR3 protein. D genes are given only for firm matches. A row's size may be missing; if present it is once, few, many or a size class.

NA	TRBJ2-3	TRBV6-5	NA	TGTGCCAGCACCAAACCGGGGACAGATACGCAGTATTTT	CASTKPGTDTQYF
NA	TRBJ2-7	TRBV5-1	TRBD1	TGCGCCAGCAGCCCCGCCGGGACAGAATTCTACGAGCAGTACTTC	CASSPAGTEFYEQYF
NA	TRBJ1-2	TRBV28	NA	TGTGCCAGCAGTATCGCCGGGGGCCCTGGCTACACCTTC	CASSIAGGPGYTF
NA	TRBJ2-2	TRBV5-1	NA	TGCGCCAGCAGCTTGGCCGAGGGAACCGGGGAGCTGTTTTTT	CASSLAEGTGELFF
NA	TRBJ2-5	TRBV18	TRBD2	TGTGCCAGCTCACCGCGGGGGACAGATATCAGCGGGAGGGCCATGAAGACCCAGTACTTC	CASSPRGTDISGRAMKTQYF
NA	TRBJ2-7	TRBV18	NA	TGTGCCAGCTCACCACCTTGGGGGCGTAGCGAGCAGTACTTC	CASSPPWGRSEQYF
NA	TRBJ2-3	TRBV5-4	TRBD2	TGTGCCAGCAGCCGGGGCGGGAGAAATGGGCCGGCAGATACGCAGTATTTT	CASSRGGRNGPADTQYF
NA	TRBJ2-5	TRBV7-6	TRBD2	TGTGCCAGCAGTTTTACCTTCGGGGGGGAGGAGACCCAGTACTTC	CASSFTFGGEETQYF
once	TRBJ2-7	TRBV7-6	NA	TGTGCCAGCAGCTTAGGGGCCCAAGGGCAGGGGCCTGCCTACGAGCAGTACTTC	CASSLGAQGQGPAYEQYF
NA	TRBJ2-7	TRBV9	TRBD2	TGTGCCAGCAGCGTAGCTGACGGGAGGGCCTACGAGCAGTACTTC	CASSVADGRAYEQYF
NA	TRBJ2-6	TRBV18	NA	TGTGCCAGCTCACCCGGAGACAGGTCGGCCAACGTCCTGACTTTC	CASSPGDRSANVLTF
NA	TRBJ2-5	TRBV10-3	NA	TGTGCCATCAGTGAGTCGACAGGAGTAGAGACCCAGTACTTC	CAISESTGVETQYF
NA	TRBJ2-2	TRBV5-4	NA	TGTGCCAGCAGCAACTTGTGGGGGAGAGCGGAACAACGGACCGGGGAGCTGTTTTTT	CASSNLWGRAEQRTGELFF
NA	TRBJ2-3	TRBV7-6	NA	TGTGCCAGCAGCTTGCAGACAGGCCCAGATACGCAGTATTTT	CASSLQTGPDTQYF
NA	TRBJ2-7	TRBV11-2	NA	TGTGCCAGCAGCCCCCGAACATGGGGCTCCTACGAGCAGTACTTC	CASSPRTWGSYEQYF
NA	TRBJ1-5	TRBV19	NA	TGTGCCAGTAGTACCCGTTCGTGGGGGTTGATTCAGCCCCAGCATTTT	CASSTRSWGLIQPQHF
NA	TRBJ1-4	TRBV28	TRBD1	TGTGCCAGCAGTCGGGGTGACAGGGCGGCTGAAAAACTGTTTTTT	CASSRGDRAAEKLFF
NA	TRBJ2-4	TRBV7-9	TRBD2	TGTGCCAGCAGCTTACCCTTTGGACTAGCGGGCTTAGCCAAAAACATTCAGTACTTC	CASSLPFGLAGLAKNIQYF
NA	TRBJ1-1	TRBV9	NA	TGTGCCAGCAGCGTAGACCCTCAGGGAAGCACTGAAGCTTTCTTT	CASSVDPQGSTEAFF
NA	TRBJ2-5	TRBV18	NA	TGTGCCAGCTCGACCAGACGGGGACGAAAAGAGACCCAGTACTTC	CASSTRRGRKETQYF